This TCR beta chain was recorded in a study of CD8 T cells in Susac syndrome. Random hexamers were used to reverse transcribe 0.5 to 1 ug of RNA. An immunoSEQ multiplex PCR generated amplified TCR beta CDR3 products spanning 54 Vbeta and 13 Jbeta. MiXCR, run by TCRdb on the immunoSEQ multiplex PCR reads, gives a single entry per CDR3 protein. This table has about 120,000 distinct CDR3 sequences, 85% to 95% appearing once. The controls were healthy donors who were matched for age and sex. TEMRA cells were FACS-enriched, and CD8+ and CD4+ T cells were isolated negatively. Trimming took 1 base from V and 3 from J, leaving 4 bases between them. Germline values: CDR1 LGHNA, CDR2 YNFKEQ. The CDR3 sequence is 13 residues long.

This clonotype was sampled from a human donor in good health. Sequencing was performed on CD4+ T cells from PBMCs. The V call is TRBV4-2, the J call TRBJ2-1; D is unclear. CDR3: CASSQAGYNEQFF. The CDR3 DNA sequence: TGTGCCAGCAGCCAAGCCGGCTACAATGAGCAGTTCTTC.